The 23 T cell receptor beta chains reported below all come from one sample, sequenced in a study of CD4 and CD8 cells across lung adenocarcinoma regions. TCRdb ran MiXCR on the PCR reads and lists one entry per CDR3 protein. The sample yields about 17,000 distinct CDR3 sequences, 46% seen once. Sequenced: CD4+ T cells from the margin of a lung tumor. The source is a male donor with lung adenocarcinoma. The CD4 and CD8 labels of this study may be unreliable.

In nucleotides, the CDR3 is TGTGCCAGCAGTGATGGGGGCATCCACGAGCAGTACTTC. It translates to CASSDGGIHEQYF. The chain carries TRBV25-1 and TRBJ2-5; tentative D call: TRBD1 (6 bases). The J call is uncertain, as TRBJ2-7 better fits the DNA end. Germline assignment: CDR1 MGHDK and CDR2 SYGVNS. This CDR3 has 13 residues.

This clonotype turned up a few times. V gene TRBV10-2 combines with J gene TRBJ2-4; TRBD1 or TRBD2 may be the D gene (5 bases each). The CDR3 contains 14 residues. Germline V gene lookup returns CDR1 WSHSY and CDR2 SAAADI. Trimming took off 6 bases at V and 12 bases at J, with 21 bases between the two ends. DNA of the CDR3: TGCGCCAGCAGGGGGGTGGGAGCCAAAGATACTCAGTACTTC. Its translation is CASRGVGAKDTQYF.

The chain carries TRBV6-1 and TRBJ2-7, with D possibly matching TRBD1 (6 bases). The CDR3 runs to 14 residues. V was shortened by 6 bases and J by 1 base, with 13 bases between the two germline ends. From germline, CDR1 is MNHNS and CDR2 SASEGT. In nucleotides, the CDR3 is TGTGCCAGCAGAGCCTTCAGGGGATCCTACGAGCAGTACTTC. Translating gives CASRAFRGSYEQYF.

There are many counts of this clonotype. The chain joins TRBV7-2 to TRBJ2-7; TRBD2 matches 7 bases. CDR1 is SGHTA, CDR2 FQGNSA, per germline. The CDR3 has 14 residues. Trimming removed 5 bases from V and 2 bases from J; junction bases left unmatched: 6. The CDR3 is CASSLGLGPYEQYF. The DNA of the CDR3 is TGTGCCAGCAGCCTAGGACTAGGGCCCTACGAGCAGTACTTC.

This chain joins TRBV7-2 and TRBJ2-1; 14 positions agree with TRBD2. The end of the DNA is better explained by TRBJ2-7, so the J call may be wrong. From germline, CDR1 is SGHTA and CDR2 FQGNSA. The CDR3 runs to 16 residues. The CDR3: CASSSGTSGRLNEQYF. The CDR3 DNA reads TGTGCCAGCAGCTCTGGGACTAGCGGGAGACTCAATGAGCAGTACTTC.

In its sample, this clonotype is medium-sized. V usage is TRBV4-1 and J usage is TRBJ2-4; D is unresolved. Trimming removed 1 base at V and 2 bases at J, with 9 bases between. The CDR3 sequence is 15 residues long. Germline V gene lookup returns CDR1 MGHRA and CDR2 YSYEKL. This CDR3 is CASSQGLGSKNIQYF. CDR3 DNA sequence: TGCGCCAGCAGCCAAGGCCTCGGGTCCAAAAACATTCAGTACTTC.

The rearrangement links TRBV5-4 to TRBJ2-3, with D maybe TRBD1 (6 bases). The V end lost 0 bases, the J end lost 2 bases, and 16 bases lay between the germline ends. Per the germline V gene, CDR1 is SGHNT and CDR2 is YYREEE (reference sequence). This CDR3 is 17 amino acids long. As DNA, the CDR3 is TGTGCCAGCAGCTTGGCCCGGGACATCTATTCCACAGATACGCAGTATTTT. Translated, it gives CASSLARDIYSTDTQYF.

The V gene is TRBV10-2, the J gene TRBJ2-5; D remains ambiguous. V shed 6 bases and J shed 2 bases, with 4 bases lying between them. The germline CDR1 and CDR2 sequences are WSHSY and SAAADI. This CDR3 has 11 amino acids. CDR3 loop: CASSRQETQYF. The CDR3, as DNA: TGCGCCAGCAGCAGACAAGAGACCCAGTACTTC.

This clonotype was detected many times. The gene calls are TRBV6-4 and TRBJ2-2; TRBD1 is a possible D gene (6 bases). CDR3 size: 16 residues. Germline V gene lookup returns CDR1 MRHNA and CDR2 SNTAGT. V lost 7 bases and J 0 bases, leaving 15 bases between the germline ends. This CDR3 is CASNGTNSANTGELFF. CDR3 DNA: TGTGCCAGCAATGGGACAAACTCCGCGAACACCGGGGAGCTGTTTTTT.

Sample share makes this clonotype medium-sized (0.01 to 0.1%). This CDR3 reads CASSLGLAGEQSKQFF. CDR3 DNA: TGTGCCAGCAGTTTGGGACTAGCGGGAGAACAAAGCAAGCAGTTCTTC. The chain has TRBV6-5 and TRBJ2-1, with TRBD2 matching 14 bases. Germline CDR1 reads MNHEY; CDR2 reads SVGAGI. The CDR3 loop spans 16 amino acids. V trimming: 4 bases; J trimming: 11 bases; junction bases outside the gene matches: 10.

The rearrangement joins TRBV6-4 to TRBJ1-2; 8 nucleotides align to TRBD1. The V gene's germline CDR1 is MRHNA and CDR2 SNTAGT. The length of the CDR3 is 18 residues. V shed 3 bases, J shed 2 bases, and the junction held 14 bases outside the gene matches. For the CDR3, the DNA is TGTGCCAGCAGTGATCCCGGACAGGGCCCGCGCTTCAACTATGGCTACACCTTC. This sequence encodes CASSDPGQGPRFNYGYTF.

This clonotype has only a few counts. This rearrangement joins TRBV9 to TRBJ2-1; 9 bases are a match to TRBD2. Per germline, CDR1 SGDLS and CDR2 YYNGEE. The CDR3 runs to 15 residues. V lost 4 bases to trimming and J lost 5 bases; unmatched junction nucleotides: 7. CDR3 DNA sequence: TGTGCCAGCAGCCCGGGGACTAGCAGTGACAATGAGCAGTTCTTC. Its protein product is CASSPGTSSDNEQFF.

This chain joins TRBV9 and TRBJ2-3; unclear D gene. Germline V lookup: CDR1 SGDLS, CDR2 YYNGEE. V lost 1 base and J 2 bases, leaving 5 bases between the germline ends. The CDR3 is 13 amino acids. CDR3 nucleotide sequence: TGTGCCAGCAGCGTATCTCCCACAGATACGCAGTATTTT. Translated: CASSVSPTDTQYF.

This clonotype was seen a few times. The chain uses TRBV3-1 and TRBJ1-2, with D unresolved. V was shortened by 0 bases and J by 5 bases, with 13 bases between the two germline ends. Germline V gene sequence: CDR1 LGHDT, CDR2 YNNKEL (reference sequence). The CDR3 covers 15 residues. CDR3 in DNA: TGTGCCAGCAGCCAAGATAATCTGGAAACGTATGGCTACACCTTC. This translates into CASSQDNLETYGYTF. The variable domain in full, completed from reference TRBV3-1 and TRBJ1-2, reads DTAVSQTPKYLVTQMGNDKSIKCEQNLGHDTMYWYKQDSKKFLKIMFSYNNKELIINETVPNRFSPKSPDKAHLNLHINSLELGDSAVYFCASSQDNLETYGYTFGSGTRLTVV.

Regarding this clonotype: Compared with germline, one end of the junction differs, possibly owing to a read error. CDR3 sequence reads: CASTRGGPPGANVQSF. The CDR3 nucleotides are TGTGCCAGCACAAGGGGTGGACCCCCTGGGGCCAACGTCCAGTCTTTC. The chain couples TRBV27 to TRBJ2-6, with D maybe TRBD1 (5 bases). Germline assignment: CDR1 MNHEY and CDR2 SMNVEV (reference sequence). The CDR3 is 16 residues long.

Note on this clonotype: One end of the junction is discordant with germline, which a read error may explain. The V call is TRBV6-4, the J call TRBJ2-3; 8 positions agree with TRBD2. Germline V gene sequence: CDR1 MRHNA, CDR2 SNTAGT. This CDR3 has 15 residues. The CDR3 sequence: CAGGDGSGGQDTQYF. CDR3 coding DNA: TGTGCCGGGGGTGACGGGAGCGGGGGCCAAGATACGCAGTACTTT.

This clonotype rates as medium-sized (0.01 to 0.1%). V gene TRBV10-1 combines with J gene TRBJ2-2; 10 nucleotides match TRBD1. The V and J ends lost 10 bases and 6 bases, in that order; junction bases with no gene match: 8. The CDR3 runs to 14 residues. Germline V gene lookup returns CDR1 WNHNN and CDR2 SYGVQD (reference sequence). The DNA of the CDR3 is TGCGCCACAAGGTCGGGACAGGGGTCCGGGGAGCTGTTTTTT. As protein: CATRSGQGSGELFF.

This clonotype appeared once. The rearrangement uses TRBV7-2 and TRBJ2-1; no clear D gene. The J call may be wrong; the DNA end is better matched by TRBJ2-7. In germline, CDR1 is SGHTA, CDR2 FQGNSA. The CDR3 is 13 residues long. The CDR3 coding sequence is TGTGCCAGCAGCTCGACAAAGGATAGGGAGCAGTACGTC. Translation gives CASSSTKDREQYV.

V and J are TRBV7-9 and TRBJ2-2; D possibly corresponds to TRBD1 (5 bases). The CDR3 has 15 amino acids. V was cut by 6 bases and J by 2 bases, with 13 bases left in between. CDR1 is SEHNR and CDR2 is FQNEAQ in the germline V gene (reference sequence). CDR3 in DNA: TGTGCCAGCAGGGGCAGGGTCAGAAACACCGGGGAGCTGTTTTTT. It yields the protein CASRGRVRNTGELFF.

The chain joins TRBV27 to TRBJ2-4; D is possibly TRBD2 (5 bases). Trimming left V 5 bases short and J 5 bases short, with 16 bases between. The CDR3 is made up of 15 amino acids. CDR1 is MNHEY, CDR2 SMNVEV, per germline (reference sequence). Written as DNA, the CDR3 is TGTGCCAGCAGTCCGGAGACTCTCGGGGAAAACATTCAGTACTTC. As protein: CASSPETLGENIQYF.

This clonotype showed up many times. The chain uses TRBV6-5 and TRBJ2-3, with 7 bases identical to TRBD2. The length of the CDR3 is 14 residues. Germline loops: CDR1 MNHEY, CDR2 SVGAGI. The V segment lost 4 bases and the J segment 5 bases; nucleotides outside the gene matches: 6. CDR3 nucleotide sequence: TGTGCCAGCAGTTCCGGGACTACGGTAGATACGCAGTATTTT. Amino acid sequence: CASSSGTTVDTQYF.

The CDR3 DNA sequence: TGTGCCAGCAGGAGTTTACGCGGGTACAATGAGCAGTTCTTC. It is translated as CASRSLRGYNEQFF. The chain employs TRBV27 and TRBJ2-1, with D possibly being TRBD2 (5 bases). The CDR3 consists of 14 residues. Per germline, CDR1 MNHEY and CDR2 SMNVEV (reference sequence). Trimming removed 6 bases at V and 4 bases at J, with 13 bases between.

CDR3 amino acids: CASVEGAPYNEQFF. CDR3 nucleotides: TGTGCTAGTGTAGAGGGAGCCCCCTACAATGAGCAGTTCTTC. The chain couples TRBV12-5 to TRBJ2-1; tentative D call: TRBD2 (5 bases). The germline gives CDR1 LGHNT, CDR2 FRNRAP. The CDR3 covers 14 residues. Between the trimmed V and J ends, which lost 7 bases and 2 bases, there was a span of 12 bases. The full variable domain, rest sourced from reference TRBV12-5 and TRBJ2-1, is DARVTQTPRHKVTEMGQEVTMRCQPILGHNTVFWYRQTMMQGLELLAYFRNRAPLDDSGMPKDRFSAEMPDATLATLKIQPSEPRDSAVYFCASVEGAPYNEQFFGPGTRLTVL.